This T cell receptor beta chain was profiled in a study of cytomegalovirus exposure and HLA in healthy donors. Whole-study findings and limits: Reportedly, diagnosis of cytomegalovirus status by the classifier showed high specificity and sensitivity. Relative to the approximately 700-donor mean, N-insertions were reportedly fewer in an Asian-associated ancestry cluster in a later analysis. There were a few CMV-associated chains whose specificity for CMV antigens was confirmed in vitro.

Notes on this clone: What it binds is unknown.

The trim removed 4 bases at V and 5 bases at J, leaving 3 bases unmatched. Germline V gene data show CDR1 as SNHLY and CDR2 as FYNNEI. The CDR3 loop spans 13 amino acids. With 60 Vbeta and 13 Jbeta primers, the PCR was carried out. TCRdb's copy holds only in-frame clones and misses some; the assay was immunoSEQ multiplex PCR. This sample contains roughly 75,000 clones. Sequences were obtained from PBMCs. This TCR derives from a boy aged 5 to 17 in good health and CMV-seronegative. The chain combines TRBV2 with TRBJ2-5; 8 bases map to TRBD1. The DNA for the CDR3 is TGTGCCAGCAGTGGTCAGGGGGCGGAGACCCAGTACTTC. This translates into CASSGQGAETQYF.